A selection of T cell receptor beta chains follows, all from one sample in a study of cytomegalovirus exposure and HLA in healthy donors. Here immunoSEQ multiplex PCR was the method, and the copy in TCRdb shows in-frame clones only, minus some. The sample contains a few hundred thousand clones, around 77% of which appear only once. The specimen was PBMCs. The receptors originated from a woman aged 25 to 45 in good health and CMV-seronegative. Each CDR3 is given with its conserved first and last residue. D genes are given only for firm matches. Not every row has a clone size; where given, it reads once, few, many or a size class.

abundance: NA
v_gene: TRBV19
j_gene: TRBJ2-1
d_gene: TRBD1
CDR3aa: CASIETGGSPNEQFF
CDR3nt: TGTGCCAGTATCGAAACAGGGGGCTCCCCCAATGAGCAGTTCTTC

abundance: NA
v_gene: TRBV5-6
j_gene: TRBJ2-7
d_gene: TRBD1
CDR3aa: CASSYRGLDEQYF
CDR3nt: TGTGCCAGCAGCTACAGGGGGCTGGACGAGCAGTACTTC

abundance: few
v_gene: TRBV6-5
j_gene: TRBJ1-2
d_gene: NA
CDR3aa: CASSITGFGGGYTF
CDR3nt: TGTGCCAGCAGTATAACAGGGTTTGGCGGCGGCTACACCTTC

abundance: NA
v_gene: TRBV11-2
j_gene: TRBJ1-3
d_gene: TRBD1
CDR3aa: CASSSTGAGNTIYF
CDR3nt: TGTGCCAGCAGCTCCACAGGGGCCGGAAACACCATATATTTT

abundance: NA
v_gene: TRBV7-8
j_gene: TRBJ1-2
d_gene: NA
CDR3aa: CASSPRVRNYGYTF
CDR3nt: TGTGCCAGCAGCCCCAGGGTACGAAACTATGGCTACACCTTC

abundance: many
v_gene: TRBV5-8
j_gene: TRBJ1-1
d_gene: TRBD1
CDR3aa: CASSLGDRVLTEAFF
CDR3nt: TGTGCCAGCAGCTTGGGTGACAGGGTATTAACTGAAGCTTTCTTT

abundance: NA
v_gene: TRBV9
j_gene: TRBJ1-4
d_gene: TRBD1
CDR3aa: CASTPSGTGGNEKLFF
CDR3nt: TGTGCCAGCACCCCATCGGGGACAGGGGGTAATGAAAAACTGTTTTTT

abundance: NA
v_gene: TRBV5-1
j_gene: TRBJ2-5
d_gene: TRBD1
CDR3aa: CASSESDRGETQYF
CDR3nt: TGCGCCAGCAGCGAGTCCGACAGGGGTGAGACCCAGTACTTC

abundance: NA
v_gene: TRBV4-2
j_gene: TRBJ1-1
d_gene: TRBD1
CDR3aa: CASSQLTGGRPSWYTEAFF
CDR3nt: TGTGCCAGCAGCCAATTGACAGGGGGCAGACCATCTTGGTACACTGAAGCTTTCTTT

abundance: NA
v_gene: TRBV5-1
j_gene: TRBJ2-2
d_gene: NA
CDR3aa: CASSPSRAGMNTGELFF
CDR3nt: TGCGCCAGCAGCCCCAGTAGGGCAGGGATGAACACCGGGGAGCTGTTTTTT

abundance: NA
v_gene: TRBV11-2
j_gene: TRBJ2-7
d_gene: NA
CDR3aa: CASSLGRDTYEQYF
CDR3nt: TGTGCCAGCAGCTTAGGACGGGACACCTACGAGCAGTACTTC

abundance: NA
v_gene: TRBV6-1
j_gene: TRBJ1-2
d_gene: NA
CDR3aa: CASSDTPQGLWYGYTF
CDR3nt: TGTGCCAGCAGTGACACGCCACAGGGATTGTGGTATGGCTACACCTTC

abundance: NA
v_gene: TRBV7-9
j_gene: TRBJ2-7
d_gene: TRBD1
CDR3aa: CASSKPTSGTGSSYEQYF
CDR3nt: TGTGCCAGCAGCAAACCAACCTCCGGGACAGGGTCCTCCTACGAGCAGTACTTC

abundance: NA
v_gene: TRBV27
j_gene: TRBJ1-2
d_gene: TRBD1
CDR3aa: CASSLRQGGPGNYGYTF
CDR3nt: TGTGCCAGCAGTCTCAGACAGGGGGGCCCGGGAAACTATGGCTACACCTTC

abundance: NA
v_gene: TRBV7-2
j_gene: TRBJ2-2
d_gene: NA
CDR3aa: CASSSPARYTGELFF
CDR3nt: TGTGCCAGCAGCTCGCCCGCGCGGTACACCGGGGAGCTGTTTTTT

abundance: NA
v_gene: TRBV14
j_gene: TRBJ2-1
d_gene: NA
CDR3aa: CASSQDVGGPVHEQFF
CDR3nt: TGTGCCAGCAGCCAAGACGTGGGGGGGCCTGTACATGAGCAGTTCTTC

abundance: few
v_gene: TRBV5-1
j_gene: TRBJ1-6
d_gene: NA
CDR3aa: CASSLVVGPGTPLHF
CDR3nt: TGCGCCAGCAGCTTGGTCGTCGGGCCAGGGACACCCCTCCACTTT

abundance: NA
v_gene: TRBV29-1
j_gene: TRBJ2-3
d_gene: TRBD2
CDR3aa: CSVVTGGRDTQYF
CDR3nt: TGCAGCGTTGTTACGGGAGGTAGGGATACGCAGTATTTT

abundance: few
v_gene: TRBV5-1
j_gene: TRBJ2-3
d_gene: TRBD2
CDR3aa: CASSLAYVGGGEDTQYF
CDR3nt: TGCGCCAGCAGCTTGGCCTATGTGGGCGGGGGGGAAGATACGCAGTATTTT

abundance: NA
v_gene: TRBV11-2
j_gene: TRBJ1-4
d_gene: TRBD1
CDR3aa: CASSNRGQSEKLFF
CDR3nt: TGTGCCAGCAGTAACAGGGGGCAGAGTGAAAAACTGTTTTTT

abundance: NA
v_gene: TRBV18
j_gene: TRBJ1-1
d_gene: NA
CDR3aa: CASSDTRTSYEAFF
CDR3nt: TGTGCCAGCTCAGACACTAGAACTAGCTATGAAGCTTTCTTT

abundance: NA
v_gene: TRBV5-1
j_gene: TRBJ2-1
d_gene: NA
CDR3aa: CASSPHSHNEQFF
CDR3nt: TGCGCCAGCAGCCCCCACTCCCACAATGAGCAGTTCTTC

abundance: few
v_gene: TRBV2
j_gene: TRBJ1-4
d_gene: TRBD1
CDR3aa: CASWRRGQNEKLFF
CDR3nt: TGTGCCAGTTGGAGGAGGGGGCAGAATGAAAAACTGTTTTTT

abundance: once
v_gene: TRBV30
j_gene: TRBJ2-3
d_gene: TRBD2
CDR3aa: CAWSYSGGGTDTQYF
CDR3nt: TGTGCCTGGTCCTATAGTGGGGGGGGCACAGATACGCAGTATTTT

abundance: NA
v_gene: TRBV28
j_gene: TRBJ1-5
d_gene: NA
CDR3aa: CASSFQGLGGNQPQHF
CDR3nt: TGTGCCAGCAGTTTCCAGGGTTTAGGGGGCAATCAGCCCCAGCATTTT

abundance: once
v_gene: TRBV5-4
j_gene: TRBJ1-4
d_gene: TRBD1
CDR3aa: CASSPGQGGGEKLFF
CDR3nt: TGTGCCAGCAGCCCGGGACAGGGGGGGGGTGAAAAACTGTTTTTT

abundance: NA
v_gene: TRBV7-9
j_gene: TRBJ1-2
d_gene: NA
CDR3aa: CASSTPNYGYPF
CDR3nt: TGTGCCAGCAGCACGCCCAACTATGGCTACCCCTTC

abundance: NA
v_gene: TRBV13
j_gene: TRBJ2-1
d_gene: NA
CDR3aa: CASSRERAYNEQFF
CDR3nt: TGTGCCAGCTCAAGGGAGCGGGCCTACAATGAGCAGTTCTTC

abundance: NA
v_gene: TRBV7-6
j_gene: TRBJ2-2
d_gene: TRBD1
CDR3aa: CASSLVRGQPTGELFF
CDR3nt: TGTGCCAGCAGCTTGGTTCGGGGACAGCCCACCGGGGAGCTGTTTTTT

abundance: NA
v_gene: TRBV4-2
j_gene: TRBJ1-1
d_gene: NA
CDR3aa: CASSQRRGRGTEAFF
CDR3nt: TGTGCCAGCAGCCAACGGCGGGGGCGGGGGACTGAAGCTTTCTTT

abundance: NA
v_gene: TRBV27
j_gene: TRBJ1-4
d_gene: NA
CDR3aa: CASSPRGGATNEKLFF
CDR3nt: TGTGCCAGCAGCCCCAGGGGAGGGGCAACTAATGAAAAACTGTTTTTT

abundance: NA
v_gene: TRBV14
j_gene: TRBJ2-1
d_gene: NA
CDR3aa: CASSQVGGNEQFF
CDR3nt: TGTGCCAGCAGCCAAGTGGGCGGGAATGAGCAGTTCTTC

abundance: NA
v_gene: TRBV9
j_gene: TRBJ1-6
d_gene: NA
CDR3aa: CASSARGFLESPLHF
CDR3nt: TGTGCCAGCAGCGCCCGGGGGTTTCTTGAGTCACCCCTCCACTTT

abundance: few
v_gene: TRBV9
j_gene: TRBJ2-1
d_gene: NA
CDR3aa: CASSPSGDEQFF
CDR3nt: TGTGCCAGCAGTCCTTCGGGGGATGAGCAGTTCTTC

abundance: NA
v_gene: TRBV7-9
j_gene: TRBJ2-1
d_gene: NA
CDR3aa: CASSLETSRDEQFF
CDR3nt: TGTGCCAGCAGCTTAGAGACATCGCGGGATGAGCAGTTCTTC

abundance: NA
v_gene: TRBV7-9
j_gene: TRBJ1-1
d_gene: NA
CDR3aa: CASSPRVGLNTEAFF
CDR3nt: TGTGCCAGCAGCCCGAGGGTCGGTTTGAACACTGAAGCTTTCTTT

abundance: NA
v_gene: TRBV5-8
j_gene: TRBJ2-5
d_gene: NA
CDR3aa: CASSLAGGETQYF
CDR3nt: TGTGCCAGCAGCTTGGCAGGGGGGGAGACCCAGTACTTC

abundance: few
v_gene: TRBV4-1
j_gene: TRBJ1-1
d_gene: TRBD1
CDR3aa: CASSPGQGANTEAFF
CDR3nt: TGCGCCAGCAGCCCGGGACAGGGGGCGAACACTGAAGCTTTCTTT

abundance: NA
v_gene: TRBV5-8
j_gene: TRBJ2-5
d_gene: TRBD1
CDR3aa: CASSPGTGVFQETQYF
CDR3nt: TGTGCCAGCAGTCCCGGGACAGGGGTGTTTCAAGAGACCCAGTACTTC

abundance: NA
v_gene: TRBV9
j_gene: TRBJ2-5
d_gene: NA
CDR3aa: CASSPDSIQETQYF
CDR3nt: TGTGCCAGCAGCCCCGACAGTATCCAAGAGACCCAGTACTTC

abundance: few
v_gene: TRBV2
j_gene: TRBJ2-3
d_gene: NA
CDR3aa: CASTTTSWQYF
CDR3nt: TGTGCCAGCACCACGACTAGTTGGCAGTATTTT

abundance: once
v_gene: TRBV5-5
j_gene: TRBJ2-7
d_gene: TRBD2
CDR3aa: CASSQGLAGVLEQYF
CDR3nt: TGTGCCAGCAGCCAGGGACTAGCGGGAGTACTCGAGCAGTACTTC

abundance: NA
v_gene: TRBV4-1
j_gene: TRBJ2-5
d_gene: NA
CDR3aa: CASSQVLSAGWGETQYF
CDR3nt: TGCGCCAGCAGCCAGGTTCTTTCAGCAGGGTGGGGAGAGACCCAGTACTTC

abundance: NA
v_gene: TRBV27
j_gene: TRBJ2-1
d_gene: TRBD2
CDR3aa: CASSPRAGTSGRVDEQFF
CDR3nt: TGTGCCAGCAGTCCACGGGCCGGGACTAGCGGCCGCGTGGATGAGCAGTTCTTC

abundance: NA
v_gene: TRBV7-8
j_gene: TRBJ2-3
d_gene: NA
CDR3aa: CASSLNPKDTQYF
CDR3nt: TGTGCCAGCAGCTTAAATCCTAAAGATACGCAGTATTTT

abundance: NA
v_gene: TRBV6-5
j_gene: TRBJ2-2
d_gene: NA
CDR3aa: CASRRHQAGELFF
CDR3nt: TGTGCCAGCCGGAGGCACCAAGCCGGGGAGCTGTTTTTT

abundance: NA
v_gene: TRBV2
j_gene: TRBJ1-5
d_gene: NA
CDR3aa: CASSYRGQTNQPQHF
CDR3nt: TGTGCCAGCAGCTACAGAGGACAGACGAATCAGCCCCAGCATTTT

abundance: once
v_gene: TRBV29-1
j_gene: TRBJ2-1
d_gene: TRBD2
CDR3aa: CSVVGTGTSEYNEQFF
CDR3nt: TGCAGCGTTGTGGGTACGGGGACTAGCGAGTACAATGAGCAGTTCTTC

abundance: NA
v_gene: TRBV21-1
j_gene: TRBJ2-5
d_gene: NA
CDR3aa: CASSRVKETQYF
CDR3nt: TGTGCCAGCAGCAGAGTCAAAGAGACCCAGTACTTC

abundance: NA
v_gene: TRBV7-8
j_gene: TRBJ2-7
d_gene: TRBD1
CDR3aa: CASSRDRTYEQYF
CDR3nt: TGTGCCAGCAGCCGGGACAGGACCTACGAGCAGTACTTC

abundance: NA
v_gene: TRBV28
j_gene: TRBJ2-3
d_gene: TRBD2
CDR3aa: CASSPITSGAADTQYF
CDR3nt: TGTGCCAGCAGTCCAATAACTAGCGGGGCCGCAGATACGCAGTATTTT

abundance: few
v_gene: TRBV6-1
j_gene: TRBJ1-2
d_gene: NA
CDR3aa: CASSTAGWGAYGYTF
CDR3nt: TGTGCCAGCAGCACTGCGGGCTGGGGTGCCTATGGCTACACCTTC

abundance: NA
v_gene: TRBV29-1
j_gene: TRBJ2-5
d_gene: NA
CDR3aa: CSVARGGRETQYF
CDR3nt: TGCAGCGTTGCCAGGGGAGGGCGGGAGACCCAGTACTTC

abundance: NA
v_gene: TRBV7-9
j_gene: TRBJ1-5
d_gene: NA
CDR3aa: CSSSLGGASNQPQHF
CDR3nt: TGTTCCAGCAGCTTGGGGGGGGCTAGCAATCAGCCCCAGCATTTT

abundance: NA
v_gene: TRBV7-7
j_gene: TRBJ2-7
d_gene: NA
CDR3aa: CASSLGSTYEQYF
CDR3nt: TGTGCCAGCAGCTTAGGTAGTACCTACGAGCAGTACTTC

abundance: NA
v_gene: TRBV6-5
j_gene: TRBJ1-1
d_gene: NA
CDR3aa: CASSDIWGGEAFF
CDR3nt: TGTGCCAGCAGTGATATTTGGGGCGGTGAAGCTTTCTTT

abundance: NA
v_gene: TRBV9
j_gene: TRBJ1-4
d_gene: NA
CDR3aa: CASSGTYANEKLFF
CDR3nt: TGTGCCAGCAGCGGAACTTATGCTAATGAAAAACTGTTTTTT

abundance: NA
v_gene: TRBV4-1
j_gene: TRBJ2-1
d_gene: TRBD1
CDR3aa: CASSHKGGQGNNEQFF
CDR3nt: TGCGCCAGCAGCCACAAGGGGGGACAGGGGAACAATGAGCAGTTCTTC

abundance: NA
v_gene: TRBV2
j_gene: TRBJ2-2
d_gene: TRBD2
CDR3aa: CASKMGTSGGAGELFF
CDR3nt: TGTGCCAGCAAAATGGGGACTAGCGGGGGGGCCGGGGAGCTGTTTTTT